The sequence of this T cell receptor (beta chain) was determined in a study of blood T cell repertoires in COVID-19. Turning to the study itself: The analysed material was cDNA or gDNA that came from T cells, B-cell-depleted T cells, or PBMCs.

This CDR3 is built from 12 residues. Germline trimming cut 1 base from V and 8 bases from J; bases unmatched to any gene: 1. The germline V gene has CDR1 LGHDT and CDR2 YNNKEL (reference sequence). Remarks on this clone: Other DNA variants within this sample encode the same CDR3.

Method: immunoSEQ multiplex PCR; TCRdb's copy keeps in-frame clones and lacks some. The table records around 160,000 clones, approximately 90% of them present only once. This TCR derives from a young man with acute or convalescent COVID-19. The chain is built from TRBV3-1 (or the pseudogene TRBV3-2) and TRBJ1-2; 7 bases match TRBD1. Sequencing used peripheral blood. CDR3 sequence reads: CASSQGQGGYTF. Written as DNA, the CDR3 is TGTGCCAGCAGCCAAGGACAGGGAGGCTACACCTTC.